A single sample gave rise to the 5 T cell receptor beta chains below, sequenced in a study of OX40 agonist ivuxolimab in advanced cancers. Sequencing used immunoSEQ multiplex PCR; TCRdb keeps in-frame clones, though not all of them. Of about 80,000 clones detected, around 90% appear once; the ten largest clones hold over 0.25%. The input for sequencing was CD4+ or CD8+ T cells sorted from blood, taken in a trial of the OX40 agonist ivuxolimab. These receptors all stem from an adult with an advanced solid tumor such as melanoma, head and neck, liver or kidney cancer.

Written as DNA, the CDR3 is TGTGCCAGCAGGGACAGGGGAGGGTGGAATGAGCAGTTCTTC. Translated: CASRDRGGWNEQFF. The V gene is TRBV6-4, the J gene TRBJ2-1, with 9 bases identical to TRBD1. Germline values: CDR1 MRHNA, CDR2 SNTAGT. The CDR3 length is 14 residues. Germline trimming cut 6 bases from V and 7 bases from J; bases unmatched to any gene: 7.

This chain connects TRBV9 to TRBJ2-3, with 10 bases aligning to TRBD2. Germline V CDR1 and CDR2: SGDLS, YYNGEE. V was pared by 4 bases and J by 10 bases, with 15 bases of the junction left unmatched. CDR3 size: 16 residues. The CDR3 sequence: CASSLTGTSVSEAQYF. CDR3 in DNA: TGTGCCAGCAGCCTTACCGGGACTAGCGTCTCAGAGGCGCAGTATTTT.

The chain links TRBV7-3 to TRBJ2-5; D is unclear. This CDR3 is built from 13 residues. Germline loops: CDR1 SGHTA, CDR2 FQGTGA. V lost 1 base to trimming and J lost 5 bases, with 8 bases between them. CDR3 region: CASSLKVLETQYF. The DNA for the CDR3 is TGTGCCAGCAGCTTAAAAGTACTTGAGACCCAGTACTTC.

The rearrangement links TRBV28 to TRBJ1-2, with D unclear. V lost 5 bases and J lost 1, with 14 bases in between. CDR1 is MDHEN and CDR2 is SYDVKM in the germline V gene. This CDR3 has 15 amino acids. CDR3 region: CASSPHRPYNYGYTF. CDR3 coding DNA: TGTGCCAGCAGTCCTCATCGTCCCTATAACTATGGCTACACCTTC.

The V and J genes are TRBV19 and TRBJ1-3, with unresolved D. The ends were cut back, 5 bases at V and 0 bases at J, with 11 bases in the middle. This CDR3 contains 15 residues. Per the germline V gene, CDR1 is LNHDA and CDR2 is SQIVND (reference sequence). The CDR3 protein is CASSLSGDSGNTIYF. The DNA for the CDR3 is TGTGCCAGTAGTCTCAGCGGAGACTCTGGAAACACCATATATTTT. Full variable domain (rest looked up from reference TRBV19 and TRBJ1-3): DGGITQSPKYLFRKEGQNVTLSCEQNLNHDAMYWYRQDPGQGLRLIYYSQIVNDFQKGDIAEGYSVSREKKESFPLTVTSAQKNPTAFYLCASSLSGDSGNTIYFGEGSWLTVV.